These T cell receptor beta chains were read from a single sample in a study of cytomegalovirus exposure and HLA in healthy donors. Measured with immunoSEQ multiplex PCR; TCRdb has only the in-frame clones, and not every one. The sample lists about 160,000 clones; 86% were seen once. Material for sequencing was PBMCs. All receptors derive from a woman in her 30s in good health and CMV-seronegative. CDR3s include the opening cysteine and the closing phenylalanine or tryptophan. A D gene is named only where the DNA matches it firmly. The size of a clone is reported for some rows only, either as once, few or many, or as a class for expanded clones.

TRBV7-9	-	TRBD1	TRBJ1-3	CASSPDRGLIGNTIYF	TGTGCCAGCAGCCCCGACAGGGGGCTAATTGGAAACACCATATATTTT
TRBV9	-	-	TRBJ1-6	CASSDDGAYNSPLHF	TGTGCCAGCAGTGACGATGGGGCCTATAATTCACCCCTCCACTTT
TRBV27	few	-	TRBJ2-2	CASRPTQSTGELFF	TGTGCCAGCAGACCGACCCAGTCGACCGGGGAGCTGTTTTTT
TRBV29-1	-	-	TRBJ1-1	CSVEGTGNTEAFF	TGCAGCGTTGAGGGGACGGGGAACACTGAAGCTTTCTTT
TRBV5-4	-	-	TRBJ1-2	CASSSPWSADGYTF	TGTGCCAGCAGCTCGCCGTGGTCTGCCGATGGCTACACCTTC
TRBV7-3	-	-	TRBJ1-2	CASSPRVGDYGYTF	TGTGCCAGCAGCCCCAGGGTGGGGGACTATGGCTACACCTTC
TRBV2	-	-	TRBJ1-1	CASIDFMNTEAFF	TGTGCCAGCATAGACTTTATGAACACTGAAGCTTTCTTT
TRBV7-3	-	-	TRBJ2-2	CASSLIGGTGELFF	TGTGCCAGCAGCTTAATCGGGGGCACCGGGGAGCTGTTTTTT
TRBV28	once	-	TRBJ2-3	CATRAAADTQYF	TGTGCCACCAGGGCTGCGGCTGATACGCAGTATTTT
TRBV7-6	-	-	TRBJ1-1	CASSSIPTGEALNTEAFF	TGTGCCAGCAGCTCAATACCGACCGGGGAGGCTTTGAACACTGAAGCTTTCTTT
TRBV7-9	once	-	TRBJ1-1	CASIPGTLNTEAFF	TGTGCCAGCATCCCCGGGACATTAAACACTGAAGCTTTCTTT
TRBV15	-	-	TRBJ2-7	CATSPGYEQYF	TGTGCCACCTCTCCCGGTTACGAGCAGTACTTC
TRBV5-1	-	TRBD1	TRBJ1-1	CASSLEKGARNTEAFF	TGCGCCAGCAGCTTGGAAAAGGGGGCAAGGAACACTGAAGCTTTCTTT
TRBV7-2	-	TRBD1	TRBJ1-3	CASSLSPDRGTGNTIYF	TGTGCCAGCAGCCTGAGCCCGGACAGGGGTACTGGAAACACCATATATTTT
TRBV5-1	-	TRBD1	TRBJ2-5	CASRARGSETQYF	TGCGCCAGCAGAGCCAGGGGGAGTGAGACCCAGTACTTC
TRBV4-3	-	-	TRBJ1-4	CASSRILDPESEKLFF	TGCGCCAGCAGCCGAATCCTGGACCCCGAAAGTGAAAAACTGTTTTTT
TRBV4-3	once	-	TRBJ1-1	CASSQDRYLGEAFF	TGCGCCAGCAGCCAAGACAGATACTTGGGTGAAGCTTTCTTT
TRBV5-1	-	-	TRBJ2-5	CASSLDLPAEETQYF	TGCGCCAGCAGCTTAGACCTGCCCGCAGAAGAGACCCAGTACTTC
TRBV30	-	TRBD1	TRBJ1-3	CAWGGDRSSGNTIYF	TGTGCCTGGGGGGGGGACAGAAGCTCTGGAAACACCATATATTTT
TRBV7-6	-	TRBD1	TRBJ2-2	CASSLYWGQSPNTGELFF	TGTGCCAGCAGCTTATATTGGGGACAGTCACCGAACACCGGGGAGCTGTTTTTT
TRBV19	-	-	TRBJ1-5	CASSIGPGQQPQHF	TGTGCCAGTAGTATAGGTCCCGGACAGCAGCCCCAGCATTTT
TRBV20-1	-	-	TRBJ2-3	CSASGTDTQYF	TGCAGTGCTAGCGGAACAGATACGCAGTATTTT
TRBV5-6	-	-	TRBJ2-2	CASRRTGPGELFF	TGTGCCAGCAGACGCACAGGGCCCGGGGAGCTGTTTTTT
TRBV10-1	-	TRBD2	TRBJ2-1	CASTGTSGGLYNEQFF	TGCGCCAGCACGGGGACTAGCGGGGGGTTGTACAATGAGCAGTTCTTC
TRBV7-6	-	-	TRBJ1-1	CASSLVLQGTEAFF	TGTGCCAGCAGCTTAGTCCTCCAGGGGACTGAAGCTTTCTTT
TRBV4-3	-	-	TRBJ1-1	CASSQGTGKQGAEAFF	TGCGCCAGCAGCCAAGGTACAGGGAAACAGGGCGCTGAAGCTTTCTTT
TRBV5-1	-	-	TRBJ2-3	CASSLGKKDTQYF	TGCGCCAGCAGCTTAGGGAAGAAGGATACGCAGTATTTT
TRBV5-1	-	-	TRBJ2-1	CASSLGAEQFF	TGCGCCAGCAGCTTGGGGGCTGAGCAGTTCTTC
TRBV4-1	-	-	TRBJ1-2	CASSQEQGLTNYGYTF	TGCGCCAGCAGCCAGGAACAGGGCCTAACTAACTATGGCTACACCTTC
TRBV27	-	TRBD2	TRBJ2-1	CASSVSGTSLFNEQFF	TGTGCCAGCAGTGTCTCCGGGACTAGCCTTTTCAATGAGCAGTTCTTC
TRBV5-4	-	-	TRBJ1-1	CASSLRGERTEAFF	TGTGCCAGCAGCTTGAGAGGGGAGCGGACTGAAGCTTTCTTT
TRBV6-6	-	-	TRBJ1-1	CASSSRDTGYFEAFF	TGTGCCAGCAGTTCACGGGACACGGGATACTTTGAAGCTTTCTTT
TRBV5-6	-	-	TRBJ1-2	CASSPGSSYGYTF	TGTGCCAGCAGCCCGGGCAGTTCCTATGGCTACACCTTC
TRBV27	-	-	TRBJ1-2	CASGYDYGYTF	TGTGCCAGCGGATACGACTATGGCTACACCTTC
TRBV30	-	TRBD2	TRBJ2-3	CAWRSGLSLADTQYF	TGTGCCTGGAGGTCGGGACTATCCTTAGCAGATACGCAGTATTTT
TRBV7-6	few	-	TRBJ1-5	CASSLIGGNQPQHF	TGTGCCAGCAGCTTAATAGGGGGCAATCAGCCCCAGCATTTT
TRBV27	-	TRBD1	TRBJ1-1	CASSLSTPGTGGLNTEAFF	TGTGCCAGCAGTTTATCCACGCCGGGGACAGGGGGTTTGAACACTGAAGCTTTCTTT
TRBV6-6	-	TRBD1	TRBJ1-5	CASSYSGTENQPQHF	TGTGCCAGCAGTTACTCCGGGACAGAGAATCAGCCCCAGCATTTT
TRBV9	-	TRBD1	TRBJ1-1	CASDRGDMNTEAFF	TGTGCCAGTGACAGGGGAGACATGAACACTGAAGCTTTCTTT
TRBV6-5	once	-	TRBJ1-2	CASSYSAGKNYGYTF	TGTGCCAGCAGTTACTCTGCCGGGAAGAACTATGGCTACACCTTC
TRBV28	-	TRBD2	TRBJ2-7	CASSLYNSGSLLRREQYF	TGTGCCAGCAGTTTATATAATAGCGGGAGTCTCCTACGGCGCGAGCAGTACTTC
TRBV6-6	-	-	TRBJ1-1	CASSYQGSGTEAFF	TGTGCCAGCAGTTATCAGGGCAGTGGGACTGAAGCTTTCTTT
TRBV7-9	-	-	TRBJ1-4	CASSPWQGGEKLFF	TGTGCCAGCAGCCCGTGGCAGGGTGGAGAAAAACTGTTTTTT
TRBV5-5	once	-	TRBJ2-7	CASSGTGLSEQYF	TGTGCCAGCAGCGGAACTGGACTTTCCGAGCAGTACTTC
TRBV30	-	-	TRBJ2-1	CAWSVVEGTEQFF	TGTGCCTGGAGTGTAGTAGAAGGGACTGAGCAGTTCTTC
TRBV7-2	-	TRBD1	TRBJ1-5	CASSQGGTSGYSNQPQHF	TGTGCCAGCAGCCAGGGGGGGACATCGGGCTACTCTAATCAGCCCCAGCATTTT
TRBV7-3	-	-	TRBJ2-5	CASSLSREETQYF	TGTGCCAGCAGCTTAAGTAGGGAAGAGACCCAGTACTTC
TRBV6-4	-	-	TRBJ1-2	CASSDSSSLGGPYGYTF	TGTGCCAGCAGTGACTCGAGCTCTCTGGGGGGTCCTTATGGCTACACCTTC
TRBV5-1	once	TRBD1	TRBJ2-3	CASSLEGQGADTQYF	TGCGCCAGCAGCTTGGAGGGACAGGGGGCAGATACGCAGTATTTT
TRBV9	few	-	TRBJ2-1	CASSVPPYPEQFF	TGTGCCAGCAGCGTACCGCCTTACCCTGAGCAGTTCTTC
TRBV28	-	-	TRBJ2-5	CASSLWSGSGETQYF	TGTGCCAGCAGTTTATGGTCGGGTAGTGGGGAGACCCAGTACTTC
TRBV6-7	-	-	TRBJ1-1	CASSYTTGTEAFF	TGTGCCAGCAGTTACACGACGGGCACTGAAGCTTTCTTT
TRBV15	few	TRBD2	TRBJ2-2	CATRAGEDVGELFF	TGTGCCACCCGAGCGGGAGAAGATGTCGGGGAGCTGTTTTTT
TRBV6-5	-	TRBD2	TRBJ2-3	CASRLSGRRADTQYF	TGTGCCAGCAGGCTTAGCGGGAGGAGGGCAGATACGCAGTATTTT
TRBV19	once	TRBD1	TRBJ2-7	CASSFSTGVGEQYF	TGTGCCAGTAGTTTCTCGACAGGGGTCGGCGAGCAGTACTTC
TRBV7-2	-	-	TRBJ1-5	CASSPAGGNQPQHF	TGTGCCAGCAGCCCCGCAGGGGGCAATCAGCCCCAGCATTTT
TRBV5-1	-	TRBD2	TRBJ2-1	CASSLAPAGGSSYNEQFF	TGCGCCAGCAGCTTGGCCCCAGCGGGGGGTAGCTCCTACAATGAGCAGTTCTTC